These 24 T cell receptor beta chains were all obtained from the same sample, sequenced in a study of early T cells in non-severe SARS-CoV-2 infection. TCRdb called the 5' RACE reads again in MiXCR, with one record for every CDR3 protein. The data hold about 36,000 distinct CDR3 sequences, with approximately 8.9% observed a single time. Sequenced sample: whole blood. The receptors derive from an adult who was a healthcare worker with PCR-confirmed SARS-CoV-2 infection or an uninfected control (not recorded which).

The chain combines TRBV29-1 with TRBJ2-1, with 7 positions matching TRBD2. The CDR3 has 13 amino acids. V lost 7 bases to trimming and J lost 1 base; unmatched junction nucleotides: 4. The germline CDR1 and CDR2 sequences are SQVTM and ANQGSEA. The CDR3 coding sequence is TGCAGCGGGGAGGGATCGTCCTACAATGAGCAGTTCTTC. Residues: CSGEGSSYNEQFF.

Details on this clonotype: Given a much more abundant clone one base away, this may be a read error. The chain is built from TRBV7-7 and TRBJ2-7; D is perhaps TRBD2 (6 bases). There are 13 residues in the CDR3. The V gene's germline CDR1 is SSHAT and CDR2 FNYEAQ (reference sequence). The CDR3, as DNA: TGTCCCAGCAGCGCGGGGCGGGGTTACGAGCAGTACTTC. As protein: CPSSAGRGYEQYF.

V and J are TRBV5-1 and TRBJ1-1; the D is unclear. The CDR3 consists of 13 residues. The germline CDR1 and CDR2 sequences are SGHRS and YFSETQ. The V end lost 2 bases, the J end lost 1 base, and 6 bases lay between the germline ends. CDR3 region: CASSFIRNTEAFF. CDR3 nucleotide sequence: TGCGCCAGCAGCTTCATTCGGAACACTGAAGCTTTCTTT. The variable domain in full, completed from reference TRBV5-1 and TRBJ1-1, reads KAGVTQTPRYLIKTRGQQVTLSCSPISGHRSVSWYQQTPGQGLQFLFEYFSETQRNKGNFPGRFSGRQFSNSRSEMNVSTLELGDSALYLCASSFIRNTEAFFGQGTRLTVV.

This clonotype came up many times. The V gene is TRBV6-6, the J gene TRBJ2-2; D possibly corresponds to TRBD1 (5 bases). The CDR3 length is 15 residues. V lost 0 bases, J lost 5 bases, and 10 bases lay in between. Per germline, CDR1 MNHNY and CDR2 SVGAGI (reference sequence). CDR3: CASSYSGAATGELFF. The CDR3 DNA follows: TGTGCCAGCAGTTACTCAGGGGCGGCGACCGGGGAGCTGTTTTTT.

The chain combines TRBV5-5 with TRBJ1-5; D is unclear. The CDR3 covers 14 residues. Trimming removed 0 bases at V and 0 bases at J, with 4 bases between. Germline lookup yields CDR1 SGHKS and CDR2 YYEKEE (reference sequence). This CDR3 is CASSLGYSNQPQHF. CDR3 coding DNA: TGTGCCAGCAGCTTGGGTTATAGCAATCAGCCCCAGCATTTT.

This clonotype has more than one count but fewer than ten. The chain is built from TRBV6-1 and TRBJ1-2; D is possibly TRBD1 (5 bases). This CDR3 is 13 amino acids long. Per the germline V gene, CDR1 is MNHNS and CDR2 is SASEGT. Trimming stripped 2 bases from V and 2 bases from J, with 6 bases between. The CDR3 nucleotides are TGTGCCAGCAGTGAACAGGGAAACTATGGCTACACCTTC. The encoded protein is CASSEQGNYGYTF.

This clonotype was counted a few times. The J gene is TRBJ2-7, the V gene TRBV29-1, with D unclear. From germline, CDR1 is SQVTM and CDR2 ANQGSEA. Trimming stripped 2 bases from V and 2 bases from J, with 4 bases between. CDR3 size: 11 residues. CDR3 DNA sequence: TGCAGCGTTGAACAGGCCTACGAGCAGTACTTC. Translation: CSVEQAYEQYF.

This clonotype appeared a few times. One junction end does not reproduce the germline sequence, and a read error may be involved. V gene TRBV12-3 or TRBV12-4 combines with J gene TRBJ2-1; TRBD1 matches 10 bases. The CDR3 has 14 residues. The CDR3: CVSRQTGGWDEQFF. The DNA for the CDR3 is TGTGTCAGCAGACAGACAGGGGGCTGGGATGAGCAGTTCTTC.

In its sample, this clonotype was seen many times. The gene calls are TRBV10-3 and TRBJ2-3; D unresolved. This CDR3 is 15 amino acids long. CDR1 and CDR2 from the germline V gene are ENHRY and SYGVKD. Trimming stripped 2 bases from V and 2 bases from J, with 11 bases between. The CDR3 loop reads CAISEPNFPTDTQYF. The DNA for the CDR3 is TGTGCCATCAGTGAGCCCAACTTCCCCACAGATACGCAGTATTTT.

The chain carries TRBV7-3 and TRBJ2-1; D gene uncertain. The germline V gene encodes CDR1 SGHTA and CDR2 FQGTGA. This CDR3 is built from 15 residues. With 1 base removed from V and 6 bases from J, the gap between germline ends came to 13 bases. The CDR3 DNA follows: TGTGCCAGCAGCTTAAGTGGCCCATTAATCAATGAGCAGTTCTTC. This encodes CASSLSGPLINEQFF.

This clonotype has just a few counts. The rearrangement uses TRBV27 and TRBJ2-7; possible D gene TRBD2, 6 bases. Trimming removed 4 bases at V and 6 bases at J, with 13 bases between. From germline, CDR1 is MNHEY and CDR2 SMNVEV (reference sequence). The CDR3 loop spans 13 amino acids. CDR3 sequence (DNA): TGTGCCAGCAGTTCCTCCGCGGGGCTCGAGCAGTACTTC. Amino acids: CASSSSAGLEQYF.

V is TRBV6-1 and J is TRBJ2-2, with unresolved D. The CDR3 has 14 amino acids. The V end lost 6 bases, the J end lost 2 bases, and 10 bases lay between the germline ends. The germline V gene encodes CDR1 MNHNS and CDR2 SASEGT. The CDR3 region is CASSSQSNTGELFF. The CDR3 nucleotides are TGTGCCAGCAGCAGCCAATCCAACACCGGGGAGCTGTTTTTT.

By sample share, this clonotype is medium-sized. The V gene is TRBV4-3, the J gene TRBJ1-1, with D uncertain. Per the germline V gene, CDR1 is LGHNA and CDR2 is YSLEER. The CDR3 has 20 amino acids. V lost 0 bases, J lost 1 base, and 24 bases lay in between. The CDR3, as DNA: TGCGCCAGCAGCCAAGATCTAATCGGGGAGGCAGAAACGGGGAACACTGAAGCTTTCTTT. Encoded protein: CASSQDLIGEAETGNTEAFF.

The rearrangement joins TRBV5-1 to TRBJ2-3; 8 bases map to TRBD2. The ends lost 7 bases at V and 8 bases at J; junction bases unmatched: 9. Germline V lookup: CDR1 SGHRS, CDR2 YFSETQ. The CDR3 covers 13 residues. The CDR3 protein is CASGSGAPSTQYF. The CDR3 nucleotides are TGCGCCAGCGGTAGCGGGGCCCCTAGTACGCAGTATTTT.

This clonotype was picked up many times. The CDR3 DNA is TGCAGTGCTAGGGACAGGGGGTTCACTGAAGCTTTCTTT. Its translation is CSARDRGFTEAFF. J is TRBJ1-1 and V is TRBV20-1; 10 nucleotides line up with TRBD1. Trimming at V came to 3 bases and at J to 4 bases, leaving 2 bases not matched to a gene. The length of the CDR3 is 13 residues. Germline-derived CDR1 and CDR2 are DFQATT and SNEGSKA (reference sequence).

The chain carries TRBV6-2 or TRBV6-3 and TRBJ2-3, with TRBD2 matching 9 bases. CDR1 and CDR2 (germline): MNHEY, SVGEGT. The length of the CDR3 is 19 residues. V dropped 6 bases and J dropped 0; count of bases not matched to a gene: 16. The CDR3 coding sequence is TGTGCCAGCAGCTATCCGAGCGGGGGGTCCCCCCACAGCACAGATACGCAGTATTTT. It yields the protein CASSYPSGGSPHSTDTQYF.

This clonotype showed up many times. V is TRBV6-6 and J is TRBJ1-2; 7 nucleotides align to TRBD1. Trimming cost V 11 bases and J 0 bases; bases outside gene matches: 12. Germline values: CDR1 MNHNY, CDR2 SVGAGI (reference sequence). The CDR3 has 15 residues. CDR3 DNA sequence: TGTGCCGCCGACGATTTTGGGACAGCTAACTATGGCTACACCTTC. It encodes CAADDFGTANYGYTF.

This clonotype was seen more than once but under ten times. The chain joins TRBV5-6 to TRBJ1-2; tentatively, D is TRBD1 (5 bases). CDR1 and CDR2 from the germline V gene are SGHDT and YYEEEE. The length of the CDR3 is 13 residues. Trimming shortened V by 4 bases and J by 4 bases, and 11 bases separated the two germline ends. CDR3 in amino acids: CASSQPTVYGYTF. The CDR3 coding sequence is TGTGCCAGCAGCCAACCGACAGTCTATGGCTACACCTTC.

This clonotype was detected ten times or more. The V call is TRBV7-3, the J call TRBJ2-1, with TRBD2 matching 11 bases. The germline V gene encodes CDR1 SGHTA and CDR2 FQGTGA. The V and J ends lost 4 bases and 2 bases, in that order; junction bases with no gene match: 1. The CDR3 contains 15 residues. The chain's CDR3 is CASSSLAGAYNEQFF. The CDR3 DNA is TGTGCCAGCAGCTCACTAGCGGGGGCCTACAATGAGCAGTTCTTC. Looking up the rest from reference TRBV7-3 and TRBJ2-1 gives the full variable domain: GAGVSQTPSNKVTEKGKYVELRCDPISGHTALYWYRQSLGQGPEFLIYFQGTGAADDSGLPNDRFFAVRPEGSVSTLKIQRTERGDSAVYLCASSSLAGAYNEQFFGPGTRLTVL.

This clonotype occurred many times. V usage is TRBV11-2 and J usage is TRBJ1-6; D gene unclear. V lost 4 bases and J 9 bases, leaving 10 bases between the germline ends. This CDR3 contains 13 residues. Germline V lookup: CDR1 SGHAT, CDR2 FQNNGV. In DNA, the CDR3 is TGTGCCAGCAGCTCCCCCGGGATTTCACCCCTCCACTTT. Amino acid sequence: CASSSPGISPLHF.

The chain recombines TRBV12-3 or TRBV12-4 with TRBJ2-7; TRBD1 matches 8 bases. This CDR3 has 13 residues. J lost 3 bases, V lost 8 bases, and 6 bases had no gene match. The CDR3 region has the DNA TGTGCCAGCCTCCGGACAGGGAACTACGAGCAGTACTTC. This translates into CASLRTGNYEQYF.

This clonotype was detected many times. The J gene is TRBJ1-2, the V gene TRBV4-1, with a weak D call TRBD1 (5 bases). The CDR3 runs to 14 residues. Germline V gene sequence: CDR1 MGHRA, CDR2 YSYEKL. Trimming pared 0 bases from V and 8 bases from J, leaving 13 bases between. CDR3: CASSQDWGIGGYTF. The CDR3 region has the DNA TGCGCCAGCAGCCAAGACTGGGGGATCGGCGGCTACACCTTC.

In this sample, this clonotype turned up many times. The genes are TRBV20-1 and TRBJ1-1, with 7 bases fitting TRBD1. Trimming at V came to 6 bases and at J to 4 bases, leaving 5 bases not matched to a gene. Germline lookup yields CDR1 DFQATT and CDR2 SNEGSKA (reference sequence). This CDR3 comprises 12 residues. The CDR3 loop is CSAEQGFTEAFF. In DNA, the CDR3 is TGCAGTGCAGAACAGGGGTTCACTGAAGCTTTCTTT.

The sample holds many counts of this clonotype. The chain employs TRBV7-2 and TRBJ2-2; the D gene is possibly TRBD1 (6 bases). The CDR3 totals 14 residues. The ends were cut back, 4 bases at V and 1 base at J, with 7 bases in the middle. From germline, CDR1 is SGHTA and CDR2 FQGNSA. The CDR3 protein is CASSSTGNTGELFF. CDR3 nucleotide sequence: TGTGCCAGCAGCTCGACAGGGAACACCGGGGAGCTGTTTTTT.